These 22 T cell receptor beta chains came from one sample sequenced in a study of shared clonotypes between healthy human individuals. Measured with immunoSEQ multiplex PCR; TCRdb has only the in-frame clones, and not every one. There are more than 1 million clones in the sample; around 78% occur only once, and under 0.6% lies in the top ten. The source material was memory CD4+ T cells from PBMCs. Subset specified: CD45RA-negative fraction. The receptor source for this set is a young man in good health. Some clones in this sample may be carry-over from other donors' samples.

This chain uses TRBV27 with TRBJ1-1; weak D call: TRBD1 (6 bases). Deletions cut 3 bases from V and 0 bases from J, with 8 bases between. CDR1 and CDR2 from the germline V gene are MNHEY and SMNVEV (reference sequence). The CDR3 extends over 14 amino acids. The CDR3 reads CASSFAGVNTEAFF. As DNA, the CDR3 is TGTGCCAGCAGTTTTGCAGGGGTGAACACTGAAGCTTTCTTT.

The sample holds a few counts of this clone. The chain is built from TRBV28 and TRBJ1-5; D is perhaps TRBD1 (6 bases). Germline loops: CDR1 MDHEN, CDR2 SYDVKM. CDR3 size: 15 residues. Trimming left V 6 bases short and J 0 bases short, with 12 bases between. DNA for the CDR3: TGTGCCAGCAGAGCCGGGGGCGTTAGCAATCAGCCCCAGCATTTT. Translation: CASRAGGVSNQPQHF.

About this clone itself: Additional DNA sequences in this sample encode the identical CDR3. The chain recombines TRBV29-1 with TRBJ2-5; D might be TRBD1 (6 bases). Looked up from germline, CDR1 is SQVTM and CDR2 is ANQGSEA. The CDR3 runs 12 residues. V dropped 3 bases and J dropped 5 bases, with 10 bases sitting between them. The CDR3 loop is CSVEGAEETQYF. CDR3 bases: TGCAGCGTTGAGGGGGCAGAGGAGACCCAGTACTTC. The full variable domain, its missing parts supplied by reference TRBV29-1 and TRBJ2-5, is SAVISQKPSRDICQRGTSLTIQCQVDSQVTMMFWYRQQPGQSLTLIATANQGSEATYESGFVIDKFPISRPNLTFSTLTVSNMSPEDSSIYLCSVEGAEETQYFGPGTRLLVL.

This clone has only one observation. CDR3 region: CASRERTLSYNEQFF. CDR3 DNA sequence: TGTGCCAGCAGGGAGAGGACCCTCTCCTACAATGAGCAGTTCTTC. The rearrangement uses TRBV2 and TRBJ2-1; D is undetermined. CDR3 size: 15 residues. Germline assignment: CDR1 SNHLY and CDR2 FYNNEI. The ends were cut back, 6 bases at V and 0 bases at J, with 12 bases in the middle.

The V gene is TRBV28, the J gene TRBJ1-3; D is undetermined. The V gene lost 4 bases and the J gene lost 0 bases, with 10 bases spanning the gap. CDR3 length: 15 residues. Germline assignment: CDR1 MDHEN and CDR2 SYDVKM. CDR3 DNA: TGTGCCAGCAGTTCCGACATTCGCTCTGGAAACACCATATATTTT. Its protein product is CASSSDIRSGNTIYF.

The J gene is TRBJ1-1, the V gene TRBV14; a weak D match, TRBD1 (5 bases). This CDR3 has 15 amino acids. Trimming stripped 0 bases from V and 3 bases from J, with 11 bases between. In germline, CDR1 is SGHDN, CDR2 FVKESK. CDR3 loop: CASSQDPSGHTEAFF. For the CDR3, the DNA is TGTGCCAGCAGCCAAGATCCCTCGGGACACACTGAAGCTTTCTTT.

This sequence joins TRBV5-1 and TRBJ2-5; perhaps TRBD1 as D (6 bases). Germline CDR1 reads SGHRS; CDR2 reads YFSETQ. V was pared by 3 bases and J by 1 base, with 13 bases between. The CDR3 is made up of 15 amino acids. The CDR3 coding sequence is TGCGCCAGCAGCTCTCCGATAGGGGGCCAAGAGACCCAGTACTTC. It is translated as CASSSPIGGQETQYF.

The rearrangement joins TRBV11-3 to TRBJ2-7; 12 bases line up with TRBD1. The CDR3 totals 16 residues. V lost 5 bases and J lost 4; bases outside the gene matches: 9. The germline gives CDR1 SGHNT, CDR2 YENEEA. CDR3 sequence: CASSPGGTGGKYEQYF. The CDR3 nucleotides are TGTGCCAGCAGCCCAGGGGGGACAGGGGGCAAGTACGAGCAGTACTTC.

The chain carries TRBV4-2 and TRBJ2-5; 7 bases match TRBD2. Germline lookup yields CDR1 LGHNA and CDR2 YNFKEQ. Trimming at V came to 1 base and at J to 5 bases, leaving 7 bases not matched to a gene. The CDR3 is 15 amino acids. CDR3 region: CASSQGAREGETQYF. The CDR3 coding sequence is TGTGCCAGCAGCCAAGGGGCTAGGGAGGGGGAGACCCAGTACTTC.

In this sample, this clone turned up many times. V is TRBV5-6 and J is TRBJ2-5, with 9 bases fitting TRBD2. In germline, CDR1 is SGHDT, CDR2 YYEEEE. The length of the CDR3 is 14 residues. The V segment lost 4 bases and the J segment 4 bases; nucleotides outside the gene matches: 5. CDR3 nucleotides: TGTGCCAGCAGCCGCGGGGGGGCCCCAGAGACCCAGTACTTC. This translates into CASSRGGAPETQYF. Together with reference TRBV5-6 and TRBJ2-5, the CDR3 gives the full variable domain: DAGVTQSPTHLIKTRGQQVTLRCSPKSGHDTVSWYQQALGQGPQFIFQYYEEEERQRGNFPDRFSGHQFPNYSSELNVNALLLGDSALYLCASSRGGAPETQYFGPGTRLLVL.

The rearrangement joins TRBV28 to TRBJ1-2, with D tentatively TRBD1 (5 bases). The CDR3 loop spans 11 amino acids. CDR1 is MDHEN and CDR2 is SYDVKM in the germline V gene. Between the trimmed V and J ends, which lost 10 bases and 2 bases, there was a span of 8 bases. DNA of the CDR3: TGTGCCATCCGGGACAACTATGGCTACACCTTC. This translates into CAIRDNYGYTF.

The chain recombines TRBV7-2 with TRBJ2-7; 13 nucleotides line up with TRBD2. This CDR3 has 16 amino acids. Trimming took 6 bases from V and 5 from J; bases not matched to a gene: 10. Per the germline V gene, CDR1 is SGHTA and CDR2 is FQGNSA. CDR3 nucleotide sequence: TGTGCCAGCAGGCCTACTAGCGGGAGGGAAAGGAACGAGCAGTACTTC. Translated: CASRPTSGRERNEQYF. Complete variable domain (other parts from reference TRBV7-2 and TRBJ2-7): GAGVSQSPSNKVTEKGKDVELRCDPISGHTALYWYRQSLGQGLEFLIYFQGNSAPDKSGLPSDRFSAERTGGSVSTLTIQRTQQEDSAVYLCASRPTSGRERNEQYFGPGTRLTVT.

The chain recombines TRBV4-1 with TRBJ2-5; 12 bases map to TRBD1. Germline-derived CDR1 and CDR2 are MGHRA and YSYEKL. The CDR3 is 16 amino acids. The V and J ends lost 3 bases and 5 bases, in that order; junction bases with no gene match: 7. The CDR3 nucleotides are TGCGCCAGCAGCCAGGGGACAGGGGGCGATGGGGAGACCCAGTACTTC. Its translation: CASSQGTGGDGETQYF.

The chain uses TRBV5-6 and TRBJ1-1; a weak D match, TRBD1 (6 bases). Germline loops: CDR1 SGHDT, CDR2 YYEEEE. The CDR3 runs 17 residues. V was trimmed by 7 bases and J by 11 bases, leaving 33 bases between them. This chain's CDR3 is CASGPGGGAQTFCGAFF. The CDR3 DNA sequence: TGTGCCAGCGGACCCGGGGGGGGCGCCCAGACCTTCTGTGGGGCTTTCTTT.

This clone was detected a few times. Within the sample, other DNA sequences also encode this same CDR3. In DNA, the CDR3 is TGTGCCAGCAGCCTCTTGAATGAGCAGTTCTTC. Protein product: CASSLLNEQFF. The V gene is TRBV7-2, the J gene TRBJ2-1; D not resolved. The CDR3 loop spans 11 amino acids. The V gene's germline CDR1 is SGHTA and CDR2 FQGNSA. V was clipped by 5 bases and J by 7 bases, with 6 bases between them. Variable domain in full (rest from reference TRBV7-2 and TRBJ2-1): GAGVSQSPSNKVTEKGKDVELRCDPISGHTALYWYRQSLGQGLEFLIYFQGNSAPDKSGLPSDRFSAERTGGSVSTLTIQRTQQEDSAVYLCASSLLNEQFFGPGTRLTVL.

The CDR3 DNA follows: TGTGCCAGCAGCTCCTTCGGAGCAACTAATGAAAAACTGTTTTTT. As protein: CASSSFGATNEKLFF. This chain connects TRBV27 to TRBJ1-4; D gene unclear. Germline CDR1 is MNHEY and CDR2 is SMNVEV (reference sequence). With 6 bases removed from V and 0 bases from J, the gap between germline ends came to 11 bases. This CDR3 contains 15 residues.

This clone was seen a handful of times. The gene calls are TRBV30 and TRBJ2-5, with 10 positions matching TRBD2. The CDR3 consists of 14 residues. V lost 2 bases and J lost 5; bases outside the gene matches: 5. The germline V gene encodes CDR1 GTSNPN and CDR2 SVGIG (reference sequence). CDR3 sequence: CAWSPSGSLETQYF. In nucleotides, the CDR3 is TGTGCCTGGAGTCCTAGCGGGAGCTTGGAGACCCAGTACTTC.

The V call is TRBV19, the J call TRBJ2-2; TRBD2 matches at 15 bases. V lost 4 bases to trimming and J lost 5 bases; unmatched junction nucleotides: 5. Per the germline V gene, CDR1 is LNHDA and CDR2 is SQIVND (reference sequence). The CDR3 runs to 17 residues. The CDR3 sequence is CASSTRTSGRVTGELFF. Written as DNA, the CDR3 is TGTGCCAGTAGTACCCGGACTAGCGGGAGGGTTACCGGGGAGCTGTTTTTT.

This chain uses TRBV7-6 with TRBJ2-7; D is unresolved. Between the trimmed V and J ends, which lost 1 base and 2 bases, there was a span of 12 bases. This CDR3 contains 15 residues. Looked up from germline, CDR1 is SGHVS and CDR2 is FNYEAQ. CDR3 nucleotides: TGTGCCAGCAGCTTAGGGACGGAAACCACCTACGAGCAGTACTTC. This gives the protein CASSLGTETTYEQYF.

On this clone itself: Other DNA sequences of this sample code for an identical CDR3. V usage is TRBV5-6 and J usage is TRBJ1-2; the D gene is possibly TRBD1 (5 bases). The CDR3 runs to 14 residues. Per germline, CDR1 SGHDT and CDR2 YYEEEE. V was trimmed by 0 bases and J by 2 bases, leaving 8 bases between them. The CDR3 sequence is CASSLAAGNYGYTF. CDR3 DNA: TGTGCCAGCAGCTTGGCCGCAGGGAACTATGGCTACACCTTC.

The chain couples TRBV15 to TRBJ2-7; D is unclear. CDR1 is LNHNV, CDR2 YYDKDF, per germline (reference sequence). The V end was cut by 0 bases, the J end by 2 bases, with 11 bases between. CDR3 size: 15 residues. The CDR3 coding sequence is TGTGCCACCAGCAGAGATCGGGCAGAAGCCTACGAGCAGTACTTC. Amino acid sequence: CATSRDRAEAYEQYF.

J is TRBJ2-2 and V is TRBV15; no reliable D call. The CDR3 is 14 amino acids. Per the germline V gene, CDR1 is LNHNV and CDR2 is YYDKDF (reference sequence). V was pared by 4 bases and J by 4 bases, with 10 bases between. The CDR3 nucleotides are TGTGCCACCAGCATAGATCACTTCACCGGGGAGCTGTTTTTT. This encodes CATSIDHFTGELFF.